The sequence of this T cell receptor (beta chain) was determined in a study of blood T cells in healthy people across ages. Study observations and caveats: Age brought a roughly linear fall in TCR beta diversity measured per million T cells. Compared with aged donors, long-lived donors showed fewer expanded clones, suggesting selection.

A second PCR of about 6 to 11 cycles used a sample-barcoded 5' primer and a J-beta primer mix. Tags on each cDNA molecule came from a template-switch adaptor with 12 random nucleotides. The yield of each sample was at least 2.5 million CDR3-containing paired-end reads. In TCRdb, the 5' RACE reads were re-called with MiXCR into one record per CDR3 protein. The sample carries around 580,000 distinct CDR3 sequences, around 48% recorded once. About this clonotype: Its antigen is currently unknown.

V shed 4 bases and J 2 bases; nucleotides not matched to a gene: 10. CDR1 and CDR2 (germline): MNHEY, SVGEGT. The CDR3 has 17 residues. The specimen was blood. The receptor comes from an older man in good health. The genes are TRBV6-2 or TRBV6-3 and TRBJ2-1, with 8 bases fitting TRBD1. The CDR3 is CASSSTNRGSPYNEQFF. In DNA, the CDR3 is TGTGCCAGCAGTTCCACGAACAGGGGGTCGCCCTACAATGAGCAGTTCTTC.